This T cell receptor (beta chain) was captured by sequencing in a study of CD8+ T cells in alopecia areata. TCR sequencing used cDNA made by reverse transcription of extracted RNA. Profiled with immunoSEQ multiplex PCR; TCRdb holds only in-frame clones, not every one. In the table there are more than 90,000 clones, less than 75% of which are singletons. Treatment in this sample: oral pan-JAK inhibitor, 5-10 mg twice daily. From germline, CDR1 is LGHNA and CDR2 YNFKEQ. The CDR3 sequence is 17 residues long. Germline trimming cut 0 bases from V and 6 bases from J; bases unmatched to any gene: 10. The sequence came from a human donor with alopecia areata. The V gene is TRBV4-2, the J gene TRBJ2-2; TRBD1 aligns across 7 bases. The source was CD8+ T cells sorted from blood, collected at week 4, from a patient treated with tofacitinib. The CDR3 region has the DNA TGTGCCAGCAGCCAAGATCTAGAGGGGGCTAGGGCCGGGGAGCTGTTTTTT. It translates to CASSQDLEGARAGELFF.